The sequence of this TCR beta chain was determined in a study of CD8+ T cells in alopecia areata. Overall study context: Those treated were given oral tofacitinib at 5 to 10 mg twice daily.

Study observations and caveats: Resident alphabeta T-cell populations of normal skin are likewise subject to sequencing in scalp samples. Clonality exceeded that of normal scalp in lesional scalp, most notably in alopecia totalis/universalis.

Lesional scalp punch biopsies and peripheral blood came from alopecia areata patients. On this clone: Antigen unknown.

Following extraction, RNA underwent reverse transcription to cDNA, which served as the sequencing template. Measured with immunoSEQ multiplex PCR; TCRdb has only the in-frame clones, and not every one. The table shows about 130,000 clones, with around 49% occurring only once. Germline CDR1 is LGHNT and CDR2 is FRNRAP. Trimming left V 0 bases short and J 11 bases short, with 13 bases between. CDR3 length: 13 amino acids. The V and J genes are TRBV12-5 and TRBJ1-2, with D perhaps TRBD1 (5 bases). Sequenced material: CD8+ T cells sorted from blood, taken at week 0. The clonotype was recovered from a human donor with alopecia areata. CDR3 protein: CASGLVSRGSYTF. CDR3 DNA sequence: TGTGCTAGTGGTTTGGTCAGTAGGGGTAGTTACACCTTC. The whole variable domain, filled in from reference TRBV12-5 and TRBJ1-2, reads DARVTQTPRHKVTEMGQEVTMRCQPILGHNTVFWYRQTMMQGLELLAYFRNRAPLDDSGMPKDRFSAEMPDATLATLKIQPSEPRDSAVYFCASGLVSRGSYTFGSGTRLTVV.